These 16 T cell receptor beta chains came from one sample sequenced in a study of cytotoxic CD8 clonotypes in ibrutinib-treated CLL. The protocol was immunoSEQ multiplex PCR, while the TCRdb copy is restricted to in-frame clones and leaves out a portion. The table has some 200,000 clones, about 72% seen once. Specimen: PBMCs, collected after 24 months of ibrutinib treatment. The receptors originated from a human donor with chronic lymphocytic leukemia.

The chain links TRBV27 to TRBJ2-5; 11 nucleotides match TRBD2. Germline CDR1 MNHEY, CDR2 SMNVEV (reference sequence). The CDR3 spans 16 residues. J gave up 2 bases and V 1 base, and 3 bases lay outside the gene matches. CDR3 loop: CASSLYPSGGQETQYF. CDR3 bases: TGTGCCAGCAGTTTATACCCTAGCGGGGGGCAAGAGACCCAGTACTTC.

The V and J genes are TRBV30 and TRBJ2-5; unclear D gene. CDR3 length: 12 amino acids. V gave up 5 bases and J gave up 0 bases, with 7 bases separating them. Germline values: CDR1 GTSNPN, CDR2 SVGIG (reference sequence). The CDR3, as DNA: TGTGCCTGGGGGCAGGACCAAGAGACCCAGTACTTC. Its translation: CAWGQDQETQYF.

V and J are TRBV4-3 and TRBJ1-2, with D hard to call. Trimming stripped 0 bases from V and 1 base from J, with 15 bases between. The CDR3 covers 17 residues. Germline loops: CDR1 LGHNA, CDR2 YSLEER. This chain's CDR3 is CASSQDHGLVGNYGYTF. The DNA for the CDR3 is TGCGCCAGCAGCCAAGATCACGGGTTGGTGGGTAACTATGGCTACACCTTC.

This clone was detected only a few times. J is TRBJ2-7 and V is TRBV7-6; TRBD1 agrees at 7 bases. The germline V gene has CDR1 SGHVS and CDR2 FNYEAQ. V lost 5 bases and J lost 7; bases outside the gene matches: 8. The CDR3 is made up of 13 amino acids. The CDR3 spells CASSLGQAREQYF. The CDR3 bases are TGTGCCAGCAGCCTCGGACAGGCTAGGGAGCAGTACTTC.

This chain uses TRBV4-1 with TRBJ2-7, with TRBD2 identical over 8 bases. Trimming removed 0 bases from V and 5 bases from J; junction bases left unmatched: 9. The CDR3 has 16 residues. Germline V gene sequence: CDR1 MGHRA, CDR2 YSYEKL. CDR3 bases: TGCGCCAGCAGCCAAGAAGGGGTAGCGGGATCTGACGAGCAGTACTTC. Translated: CASSQEGVAGSDEQYF.

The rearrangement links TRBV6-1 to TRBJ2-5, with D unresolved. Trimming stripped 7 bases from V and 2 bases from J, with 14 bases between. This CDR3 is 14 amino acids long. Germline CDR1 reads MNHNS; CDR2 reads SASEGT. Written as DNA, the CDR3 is TGTGCCAGCATCCCCCTGGGCTTGCAAGAGACCCAGTACTTC. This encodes CASIPLGLQETQYF.

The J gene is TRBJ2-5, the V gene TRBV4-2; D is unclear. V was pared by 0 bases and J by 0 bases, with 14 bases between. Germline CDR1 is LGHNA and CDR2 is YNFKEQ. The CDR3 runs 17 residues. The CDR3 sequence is CASSQESGVFYQETQYF. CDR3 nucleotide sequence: TGTGCCAGCAGCCAAGAGTCAGGCGTGTTCTACCAAGAGACCCAGTACTTC.

Here the CDR3 reads CASSPHETQYF. CDR3 nucleotide sequence: TGTGCCAGCAGTCCCCACGAGACCCAGTACTTC. V usage is TRBV2 and J usage is TRBJ2-5; D unclear. Germline V CDR1 and CDR2: SNHLY, FYNNEI. This CDR3 contains 11 residues. Trimming took off 5 bases at V and 5 bases at J, with 6 bases between the two ends. The whole variable domain, filled in from reference TRBV2 and TRBJ2-5, reads EPEVTQTPSHQVTQMGQEVILRCVPISNHLYFYWYRQILGQKVEFLVSFYNNEISEKSEIFDDQFSVERPDGSNFTLKIRSTKLEDSAMYFCASSPHETQYFGPGTRLLVL.

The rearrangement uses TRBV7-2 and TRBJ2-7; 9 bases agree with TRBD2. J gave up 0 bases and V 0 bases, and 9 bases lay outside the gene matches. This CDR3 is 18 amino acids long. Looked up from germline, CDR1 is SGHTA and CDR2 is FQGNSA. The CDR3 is CASSLAASGDLSSYEQYF. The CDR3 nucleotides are TGTGCCAGCAGCTTAGCTGCTAGCGGGGACCTTAGCTCCTACGAGCAGTACTTC. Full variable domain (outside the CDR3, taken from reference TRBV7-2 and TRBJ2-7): GAGVSQSPSNKVTEKGKDVELRCDPISGHTALYWYRQSLGQGLEFLIYFQGNSAPDKSGLPSDRFSAERTGGSVSTLTIQRTQQEDSAVYLCASSLAASGDLSSYEQYFGPGTRLTVT.

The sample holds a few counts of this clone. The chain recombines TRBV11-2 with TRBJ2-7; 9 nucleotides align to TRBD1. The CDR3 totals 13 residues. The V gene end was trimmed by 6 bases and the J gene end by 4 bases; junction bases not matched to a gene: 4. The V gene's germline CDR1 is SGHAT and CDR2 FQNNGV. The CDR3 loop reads CASRAGTGYEQYF. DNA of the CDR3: TGTGCCAGCAGGGCCGGGACAGGGTACGAGCAGTACTTC.

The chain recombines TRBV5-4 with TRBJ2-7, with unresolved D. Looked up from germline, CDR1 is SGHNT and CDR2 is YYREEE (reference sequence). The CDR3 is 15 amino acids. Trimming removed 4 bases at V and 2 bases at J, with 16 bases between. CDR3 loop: CASSRSTGRPYEQYF. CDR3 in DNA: TGTGCCAGCAGCAGATCCACGGGTAGGCCCTACGAGCAGTACTTC.

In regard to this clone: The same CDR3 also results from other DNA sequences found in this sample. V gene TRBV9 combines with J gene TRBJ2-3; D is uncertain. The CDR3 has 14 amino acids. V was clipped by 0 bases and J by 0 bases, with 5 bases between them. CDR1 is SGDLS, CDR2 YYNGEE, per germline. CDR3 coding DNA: TGTGCCAGCAGCGTAGCACTTAGCACAGATACGCAGTATTTT. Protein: CASSVALSTDTQYF. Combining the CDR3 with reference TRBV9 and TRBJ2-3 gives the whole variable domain DSGVTQTPKHLITATGQRVTLRCSPRSGDLSVYWYQQSLDQGLQFLIQYYNGEERAKGNILERFSAQQFPDLHSELNLSSLELGDSALYFCASSVALSTDTQYFGPGTRLTVL.

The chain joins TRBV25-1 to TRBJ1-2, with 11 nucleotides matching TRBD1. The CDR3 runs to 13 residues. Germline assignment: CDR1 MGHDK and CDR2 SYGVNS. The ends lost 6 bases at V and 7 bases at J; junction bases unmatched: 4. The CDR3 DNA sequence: TGTGCCAGCAGGAGGACAGGGGGCTCTGGCTACACCTTC. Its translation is CASRRTGGSGYTF.

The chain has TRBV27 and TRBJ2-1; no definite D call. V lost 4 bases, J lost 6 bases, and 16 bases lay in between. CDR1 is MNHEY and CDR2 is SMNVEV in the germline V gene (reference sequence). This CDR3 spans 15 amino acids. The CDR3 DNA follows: TGTGCCAGCAGTTCAAAAGCAGGACGAATCAATGAGCAGTTCTTC. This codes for CASSSKAGRINEQFF.

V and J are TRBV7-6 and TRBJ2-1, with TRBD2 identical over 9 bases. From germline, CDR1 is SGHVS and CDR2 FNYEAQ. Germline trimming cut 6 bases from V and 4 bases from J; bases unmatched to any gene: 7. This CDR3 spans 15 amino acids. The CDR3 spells CASRPLAGQYNEQFF. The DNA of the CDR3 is TGTGCCAGCAGACCTCTAGCGGGACAATACAATGAGCAGTTCTTC.

The CDR3, as DNA: TGTGCCAGCAGTTACAGGGGGCGCATTGCCCATGGCTACACCTTC. This codes for CASSYRGRIAHGYTF. The chain is built from TRBV6-5 and TRBJ1-2; TRBD1 agrees at 7 bases. The CDR3 is 15 amino acids. Germline trimming cut 2 bases from V and 6 bases from J; bases unmatched to any gene: 9. Germline lookup yields CDR1 MNHEY and CDR2 SVGAGI.